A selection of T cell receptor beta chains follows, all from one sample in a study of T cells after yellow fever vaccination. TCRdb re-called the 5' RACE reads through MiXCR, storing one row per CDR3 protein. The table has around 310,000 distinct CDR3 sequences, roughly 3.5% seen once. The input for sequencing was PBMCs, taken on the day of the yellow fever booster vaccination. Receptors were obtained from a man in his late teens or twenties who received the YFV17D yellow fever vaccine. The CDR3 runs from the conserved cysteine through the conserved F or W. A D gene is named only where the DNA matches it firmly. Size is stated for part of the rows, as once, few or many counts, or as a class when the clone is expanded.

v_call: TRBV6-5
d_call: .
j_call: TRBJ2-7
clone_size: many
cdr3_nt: TGTGCCAGCAGTAGAATGGTGGACCGTTCCTACGAGCAGTACTTC
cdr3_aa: CASSRMVDRSYEQYF

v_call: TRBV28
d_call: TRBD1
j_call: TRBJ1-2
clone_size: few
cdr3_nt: TGTGCCAGCAGACCCGACAGGGCAGTTCCGTATGGCTACACCTTC
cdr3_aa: CASRPDRAVPYGYTF

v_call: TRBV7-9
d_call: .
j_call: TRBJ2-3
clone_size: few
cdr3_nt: TGTGCCAGCAGCCCCACTCGAGGCGGGGGCGCTAGCACAGATACGCAGTATTTT
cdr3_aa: CASSPTRGGGASTDTQYF

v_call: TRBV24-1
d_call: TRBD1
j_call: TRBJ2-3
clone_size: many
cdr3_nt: TGTGCCACCAGTGATTCAAGGGGGCGCACAGATACGCAGTATTTT
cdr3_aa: CATSDSRGRTDTQYF

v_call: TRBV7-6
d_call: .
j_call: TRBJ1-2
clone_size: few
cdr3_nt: TGTGCCAGCAGCTTAGGGATGCTAAGCTATGGCTACACCTTC
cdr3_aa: CASSLGMLSYGYTF

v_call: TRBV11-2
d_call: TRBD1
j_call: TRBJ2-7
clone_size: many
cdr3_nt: TGTGCCAGCAGCCCCCTGACAGGGGCCTACGAGCAGTACTTC
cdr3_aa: CASSPLTGAYEQYF

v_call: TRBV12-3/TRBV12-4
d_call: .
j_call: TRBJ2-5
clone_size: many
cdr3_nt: TGTGCCAGCAGCCGGGACCAAGAGACCCAGTACTTC
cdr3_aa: CASSRDQETQYF

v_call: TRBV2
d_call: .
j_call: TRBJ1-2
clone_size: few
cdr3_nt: TGTGCCAGCGGGTACAGGGATCGCTACACCTTC
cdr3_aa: CASGYRDRYTF

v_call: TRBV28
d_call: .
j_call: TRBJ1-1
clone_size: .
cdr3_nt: TGTGCCAGCAGACGCCGAACCGTAAGTCCCCCGGCTTTCTTT
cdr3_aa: CASRRRTVSPPAFF

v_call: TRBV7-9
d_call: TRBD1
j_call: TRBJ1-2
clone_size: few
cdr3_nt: TGTGCCAGCAGCGCCTCCGGGACAGTCTATGGCTACACCTTC
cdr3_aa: CASSASGTVYGYTF

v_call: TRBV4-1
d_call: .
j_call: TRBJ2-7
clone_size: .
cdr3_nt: TGCGCCAGCAGCCAAGAGGTAGGAGGAATCGGCGAGCAGTACTTC
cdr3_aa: CASSQEVGGIGEQYF

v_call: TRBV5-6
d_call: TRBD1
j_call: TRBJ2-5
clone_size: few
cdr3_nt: TGTGCCAGCAGCTTGGAGGGGGCCTCACAAGAGACCCAGTACTTC
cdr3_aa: CASSLEGASQETQYF

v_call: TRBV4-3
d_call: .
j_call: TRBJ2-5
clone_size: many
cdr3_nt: TGCGCCAGCAGCCATGCTCTAGGCTACCAAGAGACCCAGTACTTC
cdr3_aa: CASSHALGYQETQYF

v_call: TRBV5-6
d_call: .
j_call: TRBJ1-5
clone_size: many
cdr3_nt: TGTGCCAGCAGCTTGATGAGCAATCAGCCCCAGCATTTT
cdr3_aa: CASSLMSNQPQHF

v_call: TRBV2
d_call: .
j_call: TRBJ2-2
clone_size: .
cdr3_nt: TGTGCCAGCAGTGCCCTGGGGGTCGGCACCGGGGAGCTGTTTTTT
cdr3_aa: CASSALGVGTGELFF

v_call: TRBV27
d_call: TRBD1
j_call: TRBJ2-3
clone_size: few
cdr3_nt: TGTGCCAGCAGTCCGGGACAGGGGCAGTATTTT
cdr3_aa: CASSPGQGQYF

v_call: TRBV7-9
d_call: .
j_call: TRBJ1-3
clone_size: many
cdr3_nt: TGTGCCAGCAGCTTACAGCGGTTCGGAGGGGACACCATATATTTT
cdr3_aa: CASSLQRFGGDTIYF

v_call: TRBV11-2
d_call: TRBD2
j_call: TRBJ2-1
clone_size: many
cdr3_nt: TGTGCCAGCAGCTTAGGAGCGGGGGGTCCGTATGAGCAGTTCTTC
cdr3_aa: CASSLGAGGPYEQFF

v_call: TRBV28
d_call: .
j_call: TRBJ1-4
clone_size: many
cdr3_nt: TGTGCCAGCAGTACAAATCGTGAAAAACTGTTTTTT
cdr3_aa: CASSTNREKLFF

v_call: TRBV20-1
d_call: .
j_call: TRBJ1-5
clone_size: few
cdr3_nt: TGCAGTGCTAGAGATCCCGCAGGGTCGGGAAATCAGCCCCAGCATTTT
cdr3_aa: CSARDPAGSGNQPQHF

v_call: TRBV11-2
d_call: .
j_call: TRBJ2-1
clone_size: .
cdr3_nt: TGTGCCAGCAGCTTAGAACGGACTTCGATCAGCTTCCCTTCCAATGAGCAGTTCTTC
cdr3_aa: CASSLERTSISFPSNEQFF

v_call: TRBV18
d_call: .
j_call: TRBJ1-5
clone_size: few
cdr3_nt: TGTGCCAGCTCACCACCTTGGGGGCCGAATCAGCCCCAGCATTTT
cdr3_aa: CASSPPWGPNQPQHF

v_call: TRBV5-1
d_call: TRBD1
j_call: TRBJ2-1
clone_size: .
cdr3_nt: TGCGCCAGCAGCTACTCCGGGACAGGTTCGGATGAGCAGTTCTTC
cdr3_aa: CASSYSGTGSDEQFF

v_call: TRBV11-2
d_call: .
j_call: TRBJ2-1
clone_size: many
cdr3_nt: TGTGCCAGCAGCTTAGATTGGGCCAACGATGAGCAGTTCTTC
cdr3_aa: CASSLDWANDEQFF

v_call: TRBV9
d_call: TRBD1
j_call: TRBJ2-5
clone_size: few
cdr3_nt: TGTGCCAGCAGCCCAGATGGGGGACAGGGGATAGAGACCCAGTACTTC
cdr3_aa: CASSPDGGQGIETQYF

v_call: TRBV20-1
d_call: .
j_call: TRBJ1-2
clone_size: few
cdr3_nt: TGCAGTGCTAGAAGGGGGGAGGGGATAATTATCTATGGCTACACCTTC
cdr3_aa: CSARRGEGIIIYGYTF

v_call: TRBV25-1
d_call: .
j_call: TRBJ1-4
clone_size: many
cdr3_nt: TGTGCCAGCAGTGGAAGCGAAACCGGTTTCGGGGAAAAACTGTTTTTT
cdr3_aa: CASSGSETGFGEKLFF

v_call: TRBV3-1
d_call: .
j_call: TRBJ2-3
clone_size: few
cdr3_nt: TGTGCCAGCAGTCATGACCCACCAGATACGCAGTATTTT
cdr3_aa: CASSHDPPDTQYF

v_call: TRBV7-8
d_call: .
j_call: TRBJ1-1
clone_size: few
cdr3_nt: TGTGCCAGCAGCCCCTCGGGAGATACCACTGAAGCTTTCTTT
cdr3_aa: CASSPSGDTTEAFF

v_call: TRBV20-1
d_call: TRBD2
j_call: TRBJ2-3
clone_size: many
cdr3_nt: TGCAGTGCTGGAGGCGGGGGTGGCACAGATACGCAGTATTTT
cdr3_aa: CSAGGGGGTDTQYF

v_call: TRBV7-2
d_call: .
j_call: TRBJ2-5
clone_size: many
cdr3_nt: TGTGCCAGCAGCCCGGGGACTTACGTTGAGACCCAGTACTTC
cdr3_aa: CASSPGTYVETQYF

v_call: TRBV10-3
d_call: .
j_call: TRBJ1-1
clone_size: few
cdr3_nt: TGTGCCATACACGGGCTAGGGGGAGTCGGGAACACTGAAGCTTTCTTT
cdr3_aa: CAIHGLGGVGNTEAFF

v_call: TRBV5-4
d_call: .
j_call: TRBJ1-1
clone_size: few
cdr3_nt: TGTGCCAGCAGCTTACATGGTCGGGGGAACACTGAAGCTTTCTTT
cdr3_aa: CASSLHGRGNTEAFF

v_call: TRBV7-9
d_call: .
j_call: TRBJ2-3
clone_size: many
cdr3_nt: TGTGCCAGCAGCGAAGGGACTACAGATACGCAGTATTTT
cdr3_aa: CASSEGTTDTQYF

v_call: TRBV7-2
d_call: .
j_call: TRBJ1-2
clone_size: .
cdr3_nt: TGTGCCAGCAGCTCCCAGGGAGTAGGCTACACCTTC
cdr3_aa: CASSSQGVGYTF

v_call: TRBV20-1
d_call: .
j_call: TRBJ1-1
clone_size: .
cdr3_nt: TGCAGTGCTGTTGAGGAAACTGAAGCTTTCTTT
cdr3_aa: CSAVEETEAFF

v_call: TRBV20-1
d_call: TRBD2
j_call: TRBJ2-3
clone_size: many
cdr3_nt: TGCAGTGCTAGAGGCGCTACCGGGACTAGCGGGGGGGATACGCAGTATTTT
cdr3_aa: CSARGATGTSGGDTQYF

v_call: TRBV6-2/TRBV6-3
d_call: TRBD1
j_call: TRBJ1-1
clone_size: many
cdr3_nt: TGTGCCAGCAGTTACCGGAGGGGACAGGGGAGAACTGAAGCTTTCTTT
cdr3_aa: CASSYRRGQGRTEAFF

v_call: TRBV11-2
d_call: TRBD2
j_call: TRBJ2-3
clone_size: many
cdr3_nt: TGTGCCAGCAGCTTGGGACTAGCGGTAGACACAGATACGCAGTATTTT
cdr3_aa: CASSLGLAVDTDTQYF

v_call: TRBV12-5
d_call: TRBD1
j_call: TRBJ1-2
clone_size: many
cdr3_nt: TGTGCTAGTGGTTTTCCCCGATCGGGACAGGGGACCCACTATGGCTACACCTTC
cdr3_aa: CASGFPRSGQGTHYGYTF